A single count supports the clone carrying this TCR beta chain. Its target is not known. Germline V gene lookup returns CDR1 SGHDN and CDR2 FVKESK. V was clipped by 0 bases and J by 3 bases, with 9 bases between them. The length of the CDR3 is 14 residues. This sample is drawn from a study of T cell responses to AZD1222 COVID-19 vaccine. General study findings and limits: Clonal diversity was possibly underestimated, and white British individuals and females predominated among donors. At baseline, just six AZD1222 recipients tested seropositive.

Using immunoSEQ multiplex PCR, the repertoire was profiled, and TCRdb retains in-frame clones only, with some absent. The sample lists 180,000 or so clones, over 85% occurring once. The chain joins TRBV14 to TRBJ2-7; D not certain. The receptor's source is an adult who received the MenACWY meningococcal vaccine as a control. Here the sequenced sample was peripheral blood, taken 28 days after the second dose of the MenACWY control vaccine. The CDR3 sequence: CASSQDGRFYEQYF. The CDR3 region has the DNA TGTGCCAGCAGCCAAGATGGACGGTTCTACGAGCAGTACTTC.